This TCR beta chain was captured in a study of CD8 T cells in Susac syndrome. The CDR3 runs 15 residues. Trimming removed 2 bases from V and 1 base from J, with 9 bases in between. The germline gives CDR1 MRHNA, CDR2 SNTAGT. From blood CD8+ and CD4+ T cells, the TCR beta chain was sequenced. Treatment-naive patients with stable or active relapsing-remitting disease were the multiple sclerosis controls. TEMRA cells were enriched by FACS, and CD4+ and CD8+ T cells were negatively isolated. cDNA came from about 0.5 to 1 ug RNA primed by random hexamers. Amplification of TCR beta CDR3 was carried out by immunoSEQ multiplex PCR, which covered 54 Vbeta and 13 Jbeta segments. A single record per CDR3 protein comes from TCRdb applying MiXCR to the immunoSEQ multiplex PCR reads. This sample carries around 180,000 distinct CDR3 sequences, around 95% of them seen once, and the ten largest clones take about 0.16%.

The rearrangement uses TRBV6-4 and TRBJ1-5; D gene ambiguous. The origin of this receptor is a human donor with multiple sclerosis. The sequencing sample was made of CD8+ T cells from PBMCs. The CDR3 region is CASSDESRSNQPQHF. CDR3 nucleotide sequence: TGTGCCAGCAGTGACGAGTCCCGGAGCAATCAGCCCCAGCATTTT.